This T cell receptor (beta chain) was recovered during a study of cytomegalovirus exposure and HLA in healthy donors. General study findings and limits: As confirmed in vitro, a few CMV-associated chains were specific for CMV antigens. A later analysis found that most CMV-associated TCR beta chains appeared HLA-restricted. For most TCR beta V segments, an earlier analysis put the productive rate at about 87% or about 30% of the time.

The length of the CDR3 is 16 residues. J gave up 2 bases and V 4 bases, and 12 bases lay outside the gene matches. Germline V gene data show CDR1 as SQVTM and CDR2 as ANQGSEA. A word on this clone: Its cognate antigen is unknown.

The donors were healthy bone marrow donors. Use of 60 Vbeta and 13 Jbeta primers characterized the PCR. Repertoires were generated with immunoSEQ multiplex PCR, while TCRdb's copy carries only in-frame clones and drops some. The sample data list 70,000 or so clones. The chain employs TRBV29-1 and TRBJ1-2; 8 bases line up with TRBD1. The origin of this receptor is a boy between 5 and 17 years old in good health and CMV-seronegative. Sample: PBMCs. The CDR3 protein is CSVGARGQVMNYGYTF. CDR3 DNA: TGCAGCGTTGGGGCCAGGGGGCAGGTGATGAACTATGGCTACACCTTC.